The sequence of this TCR beta chain was determined in a study of tissue T cells after allogeneic stem cell transplantation. Broader study findings: Anatomically similar tissues had similar TCR repertoires within each patient. Only a limited share of tissue TCRs appeared in blood or spleen.

The germline V and J ends were trimmed by 2 bases and 2 bases, with 12 bases remaining between them. Germline CDR1 reads GTSNPN; CDR2 reads SVGIG (reference sequence). CDR3 length: 14 residues. Comments on this clone: Antigen unknown.

Using immunoSEQ multiplex PCR, the repertoire was profiled, and TCRdb retains in-frame clones only, with some absent. The repertoire includes 1,400 or so clones, about 82% of them detected once, and approximately 9.6% sits in the top ten. This receptor was taken from an older male patient with steroid-refractory graft-versus-host disease after an allogeneic stem cell transplant. Part of the T cell pool may stem from the graft donor. The input for sequencing was blood, taken at autopsy. V and J are TRBV30 and TRBJ1-1, with D maybe TRBD1 (5 bases). In DNA, the CDR3 is TGTGCCTGGAGTAGAGAGGGACCTAACACTGAAGCTTTCTTT. Protein sequence: CAWSREGPNTEAFF. Supplemented by reference TRBV30 and TRBJ1-1, the full variable domain reads SQTIHQWPATLVQPVGSPLSLECTVEGTSNPNLYWYRQAAGRGLQLLFYSVGIGQISSEVPQNLSASRPQDRQFILSSKKLLLSDSGFYLCAWSREGPNTEAFFGQGTRLTVV.